Detailed here is one T cell receptor (beta chain). What it recognizes is unknown. This record comes from a study of a mutant IDH1 vaccine in newly diagnosed glioma. Overall study context: Initiation of the vaccine course occurred 4-6 weeks after radiotherapy alone, or alongside temozolomide cycles. Patients' prior therapy spanned radiotherapy, temozolomide, or both; most underwent both.

TCRdb's copy holds only in-frame clones and misses some; the assay was immunoSEQ multiplex PCR. The repertoire has around 31,000 clones, 60% to 80% of them found once; the top ten carry approximately 23%. Time point specified: week 11, during vaccination. Each vaccine dose was 300 ug of mutant IDH1 20-mer peptide, with topical imiquimod. Each donor presented with a new WHO grade 3 or 4 astrocytoma that tested IDH1-mutant and showed ATRX loss. This CDR3 has 15 residues. Trimming shortened V by 0 bases and J by 0 bases, and 6 bases separated the two germline ends. Germline-derived CDR1 and CDR2 are MNHEY and SMNVEV (reference sequence).

The rearrangement uses TRBV27 and TRBJ1-5, with D hard to call. The sequences come from PBMCs, collected from a glioma patient whose treatment included an IDH1 peptide vaccine. This TCR derives from a man aged 30 to 39 with glioma. DNA for the CDR3: TGTGCCAGCAGTTTATCTGGGAATAGCAATCAGCCCCAGCATTTT. As protein: CASSLSGNSNQPQHF.